This T cell receptor beta chain comes out of a study of CD8 T cells in ankylosing spondylitis. Study-level results: Earlier reports found some motif variants in synovial fluid and blood in reactive arthritis. Blood from ankylosing spondylitis patients appeared to carry a characteristic roughly eight-variant TCR beta motif. Relatively scarce in peripheral blood, disease-linked clones were CD8+. Within matched ankylosing spondylitis synovial fluid, disease-linked clones were reportedly significantly enriched.

Quantitative molecular-barcoded 5'-RACE generated the TCR beta libraries. TCRdb fed the 5' RACE reads into MiXCR, producing one record per CDR3 protein. The sample carries hundreds of thousands of distinct CDR3 sequences, 12% recorded once. Worth noting for this clonotype: Its antigen is not identified.

J was trimmed by 8 bases and V by 4 bases; bases with no gene match: 4. This CDR3 has 13 amino acids. Germline loops: CDR1 SGDLS, CDR2 YYNGEE. The chain combines TRBV9 with TRBJ1-3, with 9 positions matching TRBD1. Sequenced sample: blood, either unsorted or a sorted T cell fraction (not recorded which). The clonotype originates from a male donor with ankylosing spondylitis. The CDR3 sequence is CASSLDRGDTIYF. The CDR3 nucleotides are TGTGCCAGCAGCCTAGACAGGGGGGACACCATATATTTT.